This is a list of T cell receptor beta chains from one sample in a study of Graves' ophthalmopathy and Graves' hyperthyroidism. TCRdb re-derived calls from the multiplex PCR reads in MiXCR, one entry per CDR3 protein. The sample lists about 210,000 distinct CDR3 sequences, roughly 29% occurring once. Sequencing used peripheral blood. The receptors were sampled from a man between 50 and 59 years old with Graves' ophthalmopathy. The CDR3 runs from the conserved cysteine through the conserved F or W. D genes are given only for firm matches. Expanded clones get a size class; other rows say once, few or many, or leave the size out.

abundance: many; v_gene: TRBV29-1; d_gene: .; j_gene: TRBJ2-7; CDR3aa: CSAALGPHEQYF; CDR3nt: TGCAGCGCCGCTCTTGGTCCCCACGAGCAGTACTTC
abundance: .; v_gene: TRBV12-3/TRBV12-4; d_gene: .; j_gene: TRBJ1-2; CDR3aa: CASRGVGRDGYTF; CDR3nt: TGTGCCAGCAGAGGCGTGGGGAGGGATGGCTACACCTTC
abundance: many; v_gene: TRBV2; d_gene: TRBD1; j_gene: TRBJ2-5; CDR3aa: CASSETGTGTKETQYF; CDR3nt: TGTGCCAGCAGTGAAACCGGGACAGGGACGAAAGAGACCCAGTACTTC
abundance: .; v_gene: TRBV25-1; d_gene: TRBD2; j_gene: TRBJ2-2; CDR3aa: CASSEDVAGNTGELFF; CDR3nt: TGTGCCAGCAGTGAAGACGTAGCGGGGAACACCGGGGAGCTGTTTTTT
abundance: many; v_gene: TRBV6-1; d_gene: .; j_gene: TRBJ2-2; CDR3aa: CACADNTGELFF; CDR3nt: TGCGCGTGTGCGGATAACACCGGGGAGCTGTTTTTT
abundance: .; v_gene: TRBV12-3/TRBV12-4; d_gene: .; j_gene: TRBJ1-6; CDR3aa: CASTVFSSYNSPLHF; CDR3nt: TGTGCCAGCACCGTCTTTAGCTCCTATAATTCACCCCTCCACTTT
abundance: many; v_gene: TRBV11-2; d_gene: .; j_gene: TRBJ2-2; CDR3aa: CASSQTGDTGELFF; CDR3nt: TGTGCCAGCAGCCAGACAGGCGACACCGGGGAGCTGTTTTTT
abundance: many; v_gene: TRBV29-1; d_gene: TRBD2; j_gene: TRBJ2-7; CDR3aa: CSVDLAGVKQYF; CDR3nt: TGCAGCGTTGACCTAGCGGGAGTCAAGCAGTACTTC
abundance: .; v_gene: TRBV4-3; d_gene: .; j_gene: TRBJ2-5; CDR3aa: CASSQVGEGEETQYF; CDR3nt: TGCGCCAGCAGCCAAGTGGGTGAGGGAGAAGAGACCCAGTACTTC
abundance: many; v_gene: TRBV15; d_gene: .; j_gene: TRBJ2-7; CDR3aa: CATSRDRKGSEQYF; CDR3nt: TGTGCCACCAGCAGAGATAGGAAGGGAAGCGAGCAGTACTTC
abundance: .; v_gene: TRBV24-1; d_gene: .; j_gene: TRBJ2-5; CDR3aa: CATSAGAGSQETQYF; CDR3nt: TGTGCCACCAGTGCGGGGGCCGGTTCGCAAGAGACCCAGTACTTC
abundance: many; v_gene: TRBV20-1; d_gene: .; j_gene: TRBJ2-2; CDR3aa: CSAFEAGRPNTGELFF; CDR3nt: TGCAGTGCTTTCGAAGCGGGCCGCCCGAACACCGGGGAGCTGTTTTTT
abundance: many; v_gene: TRBV25-1; d_gene: .; j_gene: TRBJ1-1; CDR3aa: CASSEGLNTEAFF; CDR3nt: TGTGCCAGCAGTGAGGGTTTGAACACTGAAGCTTTCTTT
abundance: many; v_gene: TRBV12-5; d_gene: .; j_gene: TRBJ1-5; CDR3aa: CASGSPNQPQHF; CDR3nt: TGTGCTAGTGGTTCCCCGAATCAGCCCCAGCATTTT
abundance: many; v_gene: TRBV20-1; d_gene: TRBD2; j_gene: TRBJ2-7; CDR3aa: CSARDSGTSGMSTYEQYF; CDR3nt: TGCAGTGCTAGAGATTCCGGGACTAGCGGGATGTCAACCTACGAGCAGTACTTC
abundance: .; v_gene: TRBV9; d_gene: .; j_gene: TRBJ2-3; CDR3aa: CASSVVGTPIGADTQYF; CDR3nt: TGTGCCAGCAGCGTAGTCGGCACTCCCATAGGGGCAGATACGCAGTATTTT
abundance: .; v_gene: TRBV12-3/TRBV12-4; d_gene: TRBD1; j_gene: TRBJ1-5; CDR3aa: CASSRQGYSNQPQHF; CDR3nt: TGTGCCAGCAGCCGACAGGGGTATAGCAATCAGCCCCAGCATTTT
abundance: many; v_gene: TRBV11-2; d_gene: TRBD1; j_gene: TRBJ1-6; CDR3aa: CASSLAGTGGYNSPLHF; CDR3nt: TGTGCCAGCAGCTTAGCAGGGACAGGGGGTTATAATTCACCCCTCCACTTT
abundance: many; v_gene: TRBV12-3/TRBV12-4; d_gene: TRBD1; j_gene: TRBJ1-2; CDR3aa: CASSLQGAYGYTF; CDR3nt: TGTGCCAGCAGTTTACAGGGGGCGTATGGCTACACCTTC
abundance: many; v_gene: TRBV19; d_gene: TRBD1; j_gene: TRBJ1-5; CDR3aa: CASSIDWGTDNQPQHF; CDR3nt: TGTGCCAGTAGTATAGATTGGGGGACAGACAATCAGCCCCAGCATTTT
abundance: few; v_gene: TRBV28; d_gene: .; j_gene: TRBJ1-1; CDR3aa: CASQVMNTEAFF; CDR3nt: TGTGCCAGCCAGGTAATGAACACTGAAGCTTTCTTT
abundance: many; v_gene: TRBV7-8; d_gene: TRBD2; j_gene: TRBJ2-3; CDR3aa: CASNLAGEGSDTQYF; CDR3nt: TGTGCCAGCAACCTAGCGGGAGAAGGCTCAGATACGCAGTATTTT
abundance: .; v_gene: TRBV3-1; d_gene: .; j_gene: TRBJ1-1; CDR3aa: CASSQMGRGGNTEAFF; CDR3nt: TGTGCCAGCAGCCAGATGGGCCGGGGGGGGAACACTGAAGCTTTCTTT
abundance: many; v_gene: TRBV9; d_gene: .; j_gene: TRBJ2-5; CDR3aa: CASSPYGGIETQYF; CDR3nt: TGTGCCAGCAGCCCCTATGGGGGGATAGAGACCCAGTACTTC
abundance: many; v_gene: TRBV5-5; d_gene: .; j_gene: TRBJ2-7; CDR3aa: CASTPAAGWYEQYF; CDR3nt: TGTGCCAGCACTCCGGCCGCCGGGTGGTACGAGCAGTACTTC
abundance: .; v_gene: TRBV7-6; d_gene: TRBD2; j_gene: TRBJ2-2; CDR3aa: CASSPPAGESTGELFF; CDR3nt: TGTGCCAGCAGCCCCCCGGCGGGAGAGTCCACCGGGGAGCTGTTTTTT
abundance: .; v_gene: TRBV19; d_gene: .; j_gene: TRBJ1-5; CDR3aa: CASTLFGEGSNQPQHF; CDR3nt: TGTGCCAGCACCCTTTTCGGTGAAGGAAGCAATCAGCCCCAGCATTTT
abundance: many; v_gene: TRBV11-2; d_gene: .; j_gene: TRBJ2-7; CDR3aa: CASSLRNEQYF; CDR3nt: TGTGCCAGCAGCCTAAGGAACGAGCAGTACTTC
abundance: many; v_gene: TRBV19; d_gene: .; j_gene: TRBJ2-7; CDR3aa: CASSIGGEGEQYF; CDR3nt: TGTGCCAGTAGTATAGGGGGCGAGGGGGAGCAGTACTTC
abundance: many; v_gene: TRBV12-3/TRBV12-4; d_gene: TRBD1; j_gene: TRBJ2-5; CDR3aa: CASRETGEETQYF; CDR3nt: TGTGCCAGCAGAGAGACAGGGGAAGAGACCCAGTACTTC
abundance: .; v_gene: TRBV6-5; d_gene: TRBD2; j_gene: TRBJ2-5; CDR3aa: CASSSTWGGQETQYF; CDR3nt: TGTGCCAGCAGTTCTACTTGGGGGGGCCAAGAGACCCAGTACTTC
abundance: many; v_gene: TRBV14; d_gene: .; j_gene: TRBJ2-5; CDR3aa: CASSQDRRETQYF; CDR3nt: TGTGCCAGCAGCCAAGATCGGAGGGAGACCCAGTACTTC
abundance: many; v_gene: TRBV5-1; d_gene: TRBD1; j_gene: TRBJ2-4; CDR3aa: CASSLNPYTGGIQYF; CDR3nt: TGCGCCAGCAGCTTGAATCCCTATACAGGGGGCATTCAGTACTTC
abundance: many; v_gene: TRBV2; d_gene: .; j_gene: TRBJ2-2; CDR3aa: CAGGMSTGELFF; CDR3nt: TGTGCCGGGGGGATGAGCACCGGGGAGCTGTTTTTT
abundance: .; v_gene: TRBV6-5; d_gene: .; j_gene: TRBJ1-1; CDR3aa: CASSYSANTEAFF; CDR3nt: TGTGCCAGCAGTTACTCAGCCAACACTGAAGCTTTCTTT
abundance: .; v_gene: TRBV7-2; d_gene: .; j_gene: TRBJ2-7; CDR3aa: CASSLAVGGDEQYF; CDR3nt: TGTGCCAGCAGCTTAGCGGTTGGGGGAGACGAGCAGTACTTC
abundance: many; v_gene: TRBV11-2; d_gene: .; j_gene: TRBJ1-5; CDR3aa: CASSLGQGGPIQPQHF; CDR3nt: TGTGCCAGCAGCTTAGGCCAGGGTGGCCCAATACAGCCCCAGCATTTT
abundance: many; v_gene: TRBV29-1; d_gene: TRBD1; j_gene: TRBJ2-7; CDR3aa: CSVEGGDRGTYEQYF; CDR3nt: TGCAGCGTAGAGGGAGGGGACAGGGGAACCTACGAGCAGTACTTC
abundance: many; v_gene: TRBV6-5; d_gene: .; j_gene: TRBJ1-2; CDR3aa: CASSPESGSGYTF; CDR3nt: TGTGCCAGCAGCCCCGAATCAGGGAGCGGCTACACCTTC
abundance: many; v_gene: TRBV20-1; d_gene: .; j_gene: TRBJ1-2; CDR3aa: CSARVIDTDLLYGYTF; CDR3nt: TGCAGTGCTAGAGTAATCGACACCGACCTACTCTATGGCTACACCTTC
abundance: .; v_gene: TRBV28; d_gene: .; j_gene: TRBJ1-3; CDR3aa: CASSLEGTGNTIYF; CDR3nt: TGTGCCAGCAGCCTCGAAGGAACTGGAAACACCATATATTTT
abundance: .; v_gene: TRBV6-2/TRBV6-3; d_gene: .; j_gene: TRBJ2-7; CDR3aa: CASSYIDRRGEQYF; CDR3nt: TGTGCCAGCAGTTACATCGACAGGCGGGGCGAGCAGTACTTC
abundance: many; v_gene: TRBV29-1; d_gene: TRBD2; j_gene: TRBJ2-3; CDR3aa: CSVEGARGGRRLDTQYF; CDR3nt: TGCAGCGTTGAAGGGGCCAGGGGCGGGAGGAGGTTGGATACGCAGTATTTT
abundance: many; v_gene: TRBV11-2; d_gene: TRBD1; j_gene: TRBJ2-5; CDR3aa: CASSFRSGTGQETQYF; CDR3nt: TGTGCCAGCAGCTTCCGATCCGGGACAGGGCAAGAGACCCAGTACTTC
abundance: many; v_gene: TRBV6-2/TRBV6-3; d_gene: TRBD2; j_gene: TRBJ2-5; CDR3aa: CASVRGSSETQYF; CDR3nt: TGTGCCAGCGTTCGCGGGAGTTCGGAGACCCAGTACTTC
abundance: .; v_gene: TRBV2; d_gene: TRBD1; j_gene: TRBJ1-6; CDR3aa: CASMKTGNNSPLHF; CDR3nt: TGTGCCAGCATGAAGACAGGGAATAATTCACCCCTCCACTTT
abundance: many; v_gene: TRBV4-1; d_gene: TRBD1; j_gene: TRBJ2-7; CDR3aa: CASSLLGQGSYEQYF; CDR3nt: TGCGCCAGCAGCCTTTTGGGACAGGGTTCCTACGAGCAGTACTTC
abundance: .; v_gene: TRBV6-1; d_gene: .; j_gene: TRBJ2-7; CDR3aa: CAGPQGSSYEQYF; CDR3nt: TGTGCCGGACCACAGGGAAGCTCCTACGAGCAGTACTTC
abundance: .; v_gene: TRBV20-1; d_gene: .; j_gene: TRBJ1-1; CDR3aa: CSGATYAGTEAFF; CDR3nt: TGCAGTGGCGCGACATATGCGGGCACTGAAGCTTTCTTT
abundance: many; v_gene: TRBV6-2/TRBV6-3; d_gene: .; j_gene: TRBJ2-7; CDR3aa: CASRPPGGGYDEQYF; CDR3nt: TGTGCCAGCAGGCCCCCCGGAGGGGGGTACGACGAGCAGTACTTC
abundance: many; v_gene: TRBV20-1; d_gene: .; j_gene: TRBJ1-5; CDR3aa: CSATGPNQPQHF; CDR3nt: TGCAGTGCCACGGGCCCGAATCAGCCCCAGCATTTT
abundance: many; v_gene: TRBV4-1; d_gene: .; j_gene: TRBJ2-7; CDR3aa: CASSPAGHSYEQYF; CDR3nt: TGCGCCAGCAGCCCCGCGGGCCATTCTTACGAGCAGTACTTC
abundance: many; v_gene: TRBV7-9; d_gene: .; j_gene: TRBJ1-3; CDR3aa: CASSLEGLASGNTIYF; CDR3nt: TGTGCCAGCAGCTTAGAGGGGCTAGCGTCTGGAAACACCATATATTTT